Sequencing of this T cell receptor (beta chain) was carried out in a study of early stage breast cancer tumors. As for the study in general: Most invasive tumors, about 75% of the 16, were ER+/PR+/HER2-. Study results and caveats: Commonly generated sequences made up most enriched TCRB sequences shared between patients. Tumor and normal breast were distinguished via blood comparison in about 90% of the 16 patients.

This clone came up a few times. What it binds is not known. Germline V gene sequence: CDR1 SGHVS, CDR2 FNYEAQ. Losses at the gene ends were 5 bases for V and 1 base for J; bases not matched to a gene: 5. CDR3 size: 15 residues. Blood replicates held 0.5 ug DNA, tumor or normal breast roughly 1.5 ug, two each. The protocol was immunoSEQ multiplex PCR, while the TCRdb copy is restricted to in-frame clones and leaves out a portion. Here the sample spans 25,000 to 30,000 clones, approximately 72% being singletons. Material for sequencing was blood. This sequence originates from a person aged 45 to 60 with breast cancer. The chain combines TRBV7-6 with TRBJ2-5, with 9 bases lining up with TRBD2. CDR3 coding DNA: TGTGCCAGCAGCGAAGGACTAGCGATCCAAGAGACCCAGTACTTC. Translated, it gives CASSEGLAIQETQYF. The full variable domain, completed using reference TRBV7-6 and TRBJ2-5, is GAGVSQSPRYKVTKRGQDVALRCDPISGHVSLYWYRQALGQGPEFLTYFNYEAQQDKSGLPNDRFSAERPEGSISTLTIQRTEQRDSAMYRCASSEGLAIQETQYFGPGTRLLVL.